This TCR beta chain was sequenced during a study of Ad26.COV2.S vaccination and SARS-CoV-2 variants. General study results and limits: Quantification of TCR breadth and depth may have yielded underestimates of total T cell responses. Vaccine and placebo recipients had comparable breadth of non-spike TCRs.

Method: immunoSEQ multiplex PCR; TCRdb's copy keeps in-frame clones and lacks some. The data hold 300,000 to 350,000 clones, with about 88% observed a single time. On this clone itself: The antigen is undetermined.

CDR3 length equals 16 residues. With V trimmed by 6 bases and J by 7 bases, 15 bases remained unmatched. Germline V gene data show CDR1 as PRHDT and CDR2 as FYEKMQ (reference sequence). The sample's treatment: roughly 19 received Ad26.COV2.S at low or high dose, single or two shots; about 5 received placebo; per-sample allocation not given. Sampling was performed 63 days after the first vaccine or placebo injection. Immunization relied on an Ad26 vector, which expressed Wuhan-strain SARS-CoV-2 spike. J is TRBJ1-3 and V is TRBV13; 7 bases agree with TRBD1. The clonotype was recovered from a person aged 18-65 years who received the Ad26.COV2.S COVID-19 vaccine or a placebo. Sequences were derived from peripheral blood, sampled in a trial of Ad26.COV2.S vaccine versus placebo. CDR3 bases: TGTGCCAGCAGTCGAACGACGACAGGGATATGGAACACCATATATTTT. This codes for CASSRTTTGIWNTIYF.